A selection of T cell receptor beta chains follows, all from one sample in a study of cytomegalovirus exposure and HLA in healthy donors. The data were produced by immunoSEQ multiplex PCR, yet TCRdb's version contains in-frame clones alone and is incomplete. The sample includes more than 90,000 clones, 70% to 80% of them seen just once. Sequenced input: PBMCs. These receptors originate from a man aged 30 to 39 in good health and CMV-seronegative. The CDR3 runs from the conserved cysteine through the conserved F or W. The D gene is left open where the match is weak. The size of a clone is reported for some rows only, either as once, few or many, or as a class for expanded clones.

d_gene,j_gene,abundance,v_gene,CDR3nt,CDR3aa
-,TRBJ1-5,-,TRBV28,TGTGCCAGCAGCTACCGGACAGGCAATCAGCCCCAGCATTTT,CASSYRTGNQPQHF
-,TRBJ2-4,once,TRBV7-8,TGTGCCAGCAGCTTCCAGACAGGTCCTATAGCATTTCAGTACTTC,CASSFQTGPIAFQYF
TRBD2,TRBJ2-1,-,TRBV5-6,TGTGCCAGCAGCTTATGGACTAGCGGGATGTACAATGAGCAGTTCTTC,CASSLWTSGMYNEQFF
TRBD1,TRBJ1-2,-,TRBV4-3,TGCGCCAGCAGCCAACCCTCCGTTGCAGGGGGCGGTGGCTACACCTTC,CASSQPSVAGGGGYTF
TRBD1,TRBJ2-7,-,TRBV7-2,TGTGCCAGCAGTTCAGACAGGGGGCCGACCTACGAGCAGTACTTC,CASSSDRGPTYEQYF
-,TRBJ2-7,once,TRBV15,TGTGCCACCAGCAGAGATCTACAGTTGTACGAGCAGTACTTC,CATSRDLQLYEQYF
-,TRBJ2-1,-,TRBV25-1,TGTGCCAGCGGAGGATTTGGGGGGGCGAGTTACAATGAGCAGTTCTTC,CASGGFGGASYNEQFF
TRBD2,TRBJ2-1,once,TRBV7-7,TGTGCCAGCAGCTTGTCTCCGCCGGGACTAGCGCAGTTCTTC,CASSLSPPGLAQFF
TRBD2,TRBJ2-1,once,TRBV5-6,TGTGCCAGCAGCTTGCGGGCGGGAGGGTACAATGAGCAGTTCTTC,CASSLRAGGYNEQFF
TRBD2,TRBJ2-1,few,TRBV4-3,TGCGCCAGCAGCCGATTTAGCGGGGGGGCCTTCAATGAGCAGTTCTTC,CASSRFSGGAFNEQFF
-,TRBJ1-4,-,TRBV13,TGTGCCAGCAGCTTCAGGACTCAGAATGAAAAACTGTTTTTT,CASSFRTQNEKLFF
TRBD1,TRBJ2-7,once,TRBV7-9,TGTGCCAGCAGCTTATCGGACAGGGGAGGCGAGCAGTACTTC,CASSLSDRGGEQYF
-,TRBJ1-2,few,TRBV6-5,TGTGCCAGCAGGGTAGACAGTAACTATGGCTACACCTTC,CASRVDSNYGYTF
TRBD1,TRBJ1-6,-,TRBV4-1,TGCGCCAGCAGCCTTTTCGAAGGCGCGGGACAGGTCGTGTCACCCCTCCACTTT,CASSLFEGAGQVVSPLHF
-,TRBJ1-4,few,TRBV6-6,TGTGCCAGCATGCGGGGCTCGGATGAAAAACTGTTTTTT,CASMRGSDEKLFF
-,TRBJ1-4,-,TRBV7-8,TGTGCCAGCAGCGTCCCGGGGGAGGGTAGGGAAAAACTGTTTTTT,CASSVPGEGREKLFF
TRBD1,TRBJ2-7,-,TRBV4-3,TGCGCCAGCAGCCGACATAACAGGGGTGATAGAGACGAGCAGTACTTC,CASSRHNRGDRDEQYF
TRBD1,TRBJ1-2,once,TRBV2,TGTGCCAGCAGTGAAGCGGGGGACAGGGGGCGCGCACTATATGGCTACACCTTC,CASSEAGDRGRALYGYTF
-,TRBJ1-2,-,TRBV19,TGTGCCAGTAGTATGGGGGGTCTTGGCTACACCTTC,CASSMGGLGYTF
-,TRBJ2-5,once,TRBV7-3,TGTGCCAGCAGCTTAAACAGGGAAGAGACCCAGTACTTC,CASSLNREETQYF
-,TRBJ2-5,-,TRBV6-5,TGTGCCAGCAGTTACTCGATGGCAGGCCAAGAGACCCAGTACTTC,CASSYSMAGQETQYF
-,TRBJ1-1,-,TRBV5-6,TGTGCCAGCAGCTTAACAGCGAACACTGAAGCTTTCTTT,CASSLTANTEAFF